This T cell receptor beta chain stems from a study of HIV-infected children after antiretroviral therapy interruption. RNA-based 3' RACE libraries used unique molecular identifiers. TCRdb recomputed calls from the 3' RACE reads with MiXCR, one row per CDR3 protein. The sample has approximately 96,000 distinct CDR3 sequences; about 6.3% are singletons. This clonotype has a count of ten or more. This CDR3 comprises 13 residues. Trimming took off 6 bases at V and 0 bases at J, with 7 bases between the two ends. Germline CDR1 and CDR2: SGHRS and YFSETQ. Treatment given: PENTA 11 planned treatment interruption arm or continuous ART arm.

The rearrangement joins TRBV5-1 to TRBJ2-1, with D hard to call. This receptor was obtained from a pool of human donors with HIV. Source: CD45RA+ CD4+ T cells from PBMCs, pooled from several time points, taken from a donor given antiretroviral therapy, either interrupted or continuous. The subset is: naive CD4+ CD45RA+ CD45RO- T cells. The CDR3 here is CASTTSSYNEQFF. DNA of the CDR3: TGCGCCAGCACGACGAGCTCCTACAATGAGCAGTTCTTC. The full variable domain, completed using reference TRBV5-1 and TRBJ2-1, is KAGVTQTPRYLIKTRGQQVTLSCSPISGHRSVSWYQQTPGQGLQFLFEYFSETQRNKGNFPGRFSGRQFSNSRSEMNVSTLELGDSALYLCASTTSSYNEQFFGPGTRLTVL.